This TCR beta chain originates from a study of control samples from healthy donors and cancer patients. The assay was immunoSEQ multiplex PCR, and TCRdb's table has in-frame clones only and misses some. The sample has some 130,000 clones; just under 95% are singletons. V was cut by 1 base and J by 5 bases, with 13 bases left in between. CDR3 length: 14 amino acids. Germline CDR1 SGHRS, CDR2 YFSETQ. This sequence joins TRBV5-1 and TRBJ2-7, with no clear D. The sequencing input was blood. The clonotype originates from a man aged 18 to 29 in good health. The CDR3 here is CASSLLVTSHEQYF. The CDR3 bases are TGCGCCAGCAGCTTGTTAGTCACGTCGCACGAGCAGTACTTC.